What follows are 15 T cell receptor beta chains derived from one specimen sequenced in a study of CXCR3-negative and CXCR3-positive naive CD8 T cells. All TRB cDNA libraries came from 5' RACE performed with UMI labels. TCRdb reprocessed the 5' RACE reads and keeps a single row for each CDR3 protein, giving no DNA. Its table lists around 9,800 distinct CDR3 sequences. The material sequenced was naive CXCR3- CD8+ T cells from blood. Subset here: CD45RO-CCR7+CD27+CD95- naive CD8+ T cells lacking CXCR3 (TNR3-). All receptors derive from a human donor in good health. Some clones in this sample may be carry-over from other donors' samples.

The chain couples TRBV29-1 to TRBJ1-1. CDR1 and CDR2 (germline): SQVTM, ANQGSEA. This CDR3 contains 12 residues. CDR3 protein: CSVLAGKTEAFF.

The genes are TRBV21-1 and TRBJ2-2. TRBV21-1 represents a pseudogene. The CDR3 extends over 11 amino acids. CDR3 region: CASSKEEVLFF.

This rearrangement joins TRBV7-9 to TRBJ1-2. CDR3 length: 13 amino acids. Germline V gene sequence: CDR1 SEHNR, CDR2 FQNEAQ (reference sequence). Here the CDR3 reads CASSLALLEDYTF. Filled out from reference TRBV7-9 and TRBJ1-2, the complete variable domain reads DTGVSQNPRHKITKRGQNVTFRCDPISEHNRLYWYRQTLGQGPEFLTYFQNEAQLEKSRLLSDRFSAERPKGSFSTLEIQRTEQGDSAMYLCASSLALLEDYTFGSGTRLTVV.

The chain is built from TRBV12-3 or TRBV12-4 and TRBJ1-1. The CDR3 is made up of 14 amino acids. Here the CDR3 reads CASRRSYQNTEAFF.

The CDR3: CAISDGDSYEQYF. The V call is TRBV10-3, the J call TRBJ2-7. This CDR3 has 13 amino acids. The V gene's germline CDR1 is ENHRY and CDR2 SYGVKD.

By frequency, this clonotype registers medium-sized. The CDR3 reads CASRRDISSTDTQYF. The chain joins TRBV7-6 to TRBJ2-3; the D call from TCRdb, TRBD1, cannot be confirmed without DNA. CDR1 and CDR2 (germline): SGHVS, FNYEAQ. This CDR3 has 15 amino acids. The full variable domain, its missing parts supplied by reference TRBV7-6 and TRBJ2-3, is GAGVSQSPRYKVTKRGQDVALRCDPISGHVSLYWYRQALGQGPEFLTYFNYEAQQDKSGLPNDRFSAERPEGSISTLTIQRTEQRDSAMYRCASRRDISSTDTQYFGPGTRLTVL.

The chain uses TRBV12-3 or TRBV12-4 and TRBJ1-5; TCRdb lists TRBD1, though no DNA is available to test this call. The CDR3 runs to 14 residues. This CDR3 is CASSFDSYNQPQHF.

The rearrangement uses TRBV2 and TRBJ1-3; TCRdb gives TRBD1 as the D gene, but with no DNA this cannot be confirmed. Germline V gene sequence: CDR1 SNHLY, CDR2 FYNNEI. The CDR3 spans 14 residues. Here the CDR3 reads CASRETGRGNTIYF.

This clonotype shows up as medium-sized by frequency. This sequence joins TRBV19 and TRBJ1-1; the D call of TRBD1 rests on TCRdb alone, since no DNA is present to check it. From germline, CDR1 is LNHDA and CDR2 SQIVND (reference sequence). This CDR3 region has 15 residues. CDR3 amino acids: CASSTTGGRNTEAFF.

J is TRBJ2-2 and V is TRBV19. This CDR3 is 14 amino acids long. Looked up from germline, CDR1 is LNHDA and CDR2 is SQIVND (reference sequence). CDR3 protein: CASSIVGSSGELFF. Complete variable domain (other parts from reference TRBV19 and TRBJ2-2): DGGITQSPKYLFRKEGQNVTLSCEQNLNHDAMYWYRQDPGQGLRLIYYSQIVNDFQKGDIAEGYSVSREKKESFPLTVTSAQKNPTAFYLCASSIVGSSGELFFGEGSRLTVL.

This clonotype ranks as medium-sized in terms of frequency. CDR3 residues: CASSLGAGKMSYEQYF. The chain couples TRBV11-2 to TRBJ2-7; the D gene TCRdb calls, TRBD1, cannot be checked with no DNA. CDR1 is SGHAT, CDR2 FQNNGV, per germline. This CDR3 has 16 residues.

This sequence joins TRBV30 and TRBJ2-7; TCRdb outputs TRBD2, but without DNA this stays unchecked. Germline assignment: CDR1 GTSNPN and CDR2 SVGIG (reference sequence). This CDR3 region has 13 residues. The CDR3 is CAWSPGSKAEQYF. Based on the CDR3 plus reference TRBV30 and TRBJ2-7, the full variable domain is SQTIHQWPATLVQPVGSPLSLECTVEGTSNPNLYWYRQAAGRGLQLLFYSVGIGQISSEVPQNLSASRPQDRQFILSSKKLLLSDSGFYLCAWSPGSKAEQYFGPGTRLTVT.

This clonotype is medium-sized by frequency. This rearrangement joins TRBV15 to TRBJ2-7; without DNA, the TCRdb call of TRBD1 cannot be checked. The V gene's germline CDR1 is LNHNV and CDR2 YYDKDF (reference sequence). The CDR3 contains 15 residues. This CDR3 reads CATSSPKTGYYEQYF.

By frequency, this clonotype is medium-sized. This chain joins TRBV4-2 and TRBJ2-1; TCRdb indicates TRBD2, and absent DNA this call remains unverified. The CDR3 is 15 amino acids. CDR1 is LGHNA and CDR2 is YNFKEQ in the germline V gene. The CDR3 here is CASSQSGRAYNEQFF.

The rearrangement links TRBV20-1 to TRBJ2-3. CDR1 and CDR2 (germline): DFQATT, SNEGSKA (reference sequence). The CDR3 covers 14 residues. The CDR3 sequence is CSASIATSTDTQYF.